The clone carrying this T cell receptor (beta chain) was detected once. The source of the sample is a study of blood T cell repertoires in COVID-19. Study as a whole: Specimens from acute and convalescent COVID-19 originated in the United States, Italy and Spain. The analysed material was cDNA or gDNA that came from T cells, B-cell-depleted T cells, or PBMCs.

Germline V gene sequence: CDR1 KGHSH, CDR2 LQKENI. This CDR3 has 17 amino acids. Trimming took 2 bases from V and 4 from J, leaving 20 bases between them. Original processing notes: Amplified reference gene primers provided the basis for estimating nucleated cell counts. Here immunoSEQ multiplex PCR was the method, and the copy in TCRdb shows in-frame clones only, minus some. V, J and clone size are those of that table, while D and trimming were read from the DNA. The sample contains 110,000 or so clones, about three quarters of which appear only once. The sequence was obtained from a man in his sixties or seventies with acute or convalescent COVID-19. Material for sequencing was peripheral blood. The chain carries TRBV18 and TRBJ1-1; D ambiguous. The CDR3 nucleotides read TGTGCCAGCTCACCAGTCGCAGGCCACAGAAAAGGCACTGAAGCTTTCTTT. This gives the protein CASSPVAGHRKGTEAFF. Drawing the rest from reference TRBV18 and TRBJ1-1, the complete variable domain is NAGVMQNPRHLVRRRGQEARLRCSPMKGHSHVYWYRQLPEEGLKFMVYLQKENIIDESGMPKERFSAEFPKEGPSILRIQQVVRGDSAAYFCASSPVAGHRKGTEAFFGQGTRLTVV.